This TCR beta chain derives from a study of blood T cell repertoires in COVID-19. At the level of the study: T cells, B-cell-depleted T cells, or PBMCs supplied cDNA or gDNA.

How the authors handled the data: Amplifying reference gene primers gave estimates of nucleated cell counts. Using immunoSEQ multiplex PCR, the repertoire was profiled, and TCRdb retains in-frame clones only, with some absent. Clone size and the V and J calls come from that table; the DNA yielded D and trimming. The top ten clones hold under 3.5% of a sample with 250,000 to 350,000 clones, roughly nine tenths of them seen once. All enrollees were roughly 18 to 89 years old and from 24 US areas. The CDR3 has 18 residues. The trim removed 5 bases at V and 4 bases at J, leaving 13 bases unmatched. Germline CDR1 is SEHNR and CDR2 is FQNEAQ (reference sequence).

The V and J genes are TRBV7-9 and TRBJ2-7, with 14 bases identical to TRBD2. The sequenced sample was PBMCs or T cells enriched from blood (not recorded which). The clonotype originates from a woman between 50 and 59 years old who had been exposed to COVID-19. DNA of the CDR3: TGTGCCAGCAGCGGGGGACTAGCGGGGGATCGCCCCTTTTACGAGCAGTACTTC. Amino acid sequence: CASSGGLAGDRPFYEQYF.